This TCR beta chain was found in a study of blood T cell repertoires in COVID-19. Sequencing used immunoSEQ multiplex PCR; TCRdb keeps in-frame clones, though not all of them. The sample yields around 100,000 clones, 80% to 90% seen once. The CDR3 totals 15 residues. The V and J ends lost 6 bases and 1 base respectively, with 13 bases between them. CDR1 is MNHEY, CDR2 SVGAGI, per germline. Sequences were obtained from peripheral blood. The receptor was isolated from a woman at least 80 years old with acute or convalescent COVID-19. The chain carries TRBV6-5 and TRBJ1-5; D perhaps matches TRBD1 (5 bases). As DNA, the CDR3 is TGTGCCAGCAGCCCAGGGTTAAACAGCAATCAGCCCCAGCATTTT. This gives the protein CASSPGLNSNQPQHF.